Each of the 10 T cell receptor beta chains below was sequenced from the same sample in a study of blood T cell repertoires in COVID-19 (dated by TCRdb to 2019 to 2021). Libraries were constructed by the immunoSEQ multiplex PCR assay. TCRdb mirrors the immuneACCESS table, restricted to in-frame sequences. Some clones are absent from its copies; in checked studies, under half trace to an unresolved V gene, and the reason for the others is unknown. The sample yields roughly 280,000 clones; 86% were counted once. Jointly, the top ten make up about 3.5% of the sample. The specimen sequenced was peripheral blood. These receptor sequences come from a man younger than 35 with active or convalescent COVID-19.

The gene calls are TRBV6-5 and TRBJ2-7, with TRBD1 matching 7 bases. CDR1 and CDR2 from the germline V gene are MNHEY and SVGAGI. CDR3 length: 15 amino acids. V dropped 0 bases and J dropped 5; count of bases not matched to a gene: 7. The chain's CDR3 is CASSYSVTGSHEQYF. CDR3 DNA sequence: TGTGCCAGCAGTTACTCAGTGACAGGGTCCCACGAGCAGTACTTC.

The V gene is TRBV19, the J gene TRBJ1-1, with D tentatively TRBD1 (5 bases). Germline V CDR1 and CDR2: LNHDA, SQIVND (reference sequence). There are 13 residues in the CDR3. Trimming removed 7 bases at V and 4 bases at J, with 13 bases between. CDR3 protein: CASMRGRGTEAFF. CDR3 DNA sequence: TGTGCCAGTATGCGGGGTAGGGGCACTGAAGCTTTCTTT.

V usage is TRBV6-5 and J usage is TRBJ2-3; 7 positions agree with TRBD1. V gave up 0 bases and J gave up 6 bases; unmatched junction bases: 9. Per the germline V gene, CDR1 is MNHEY and CDR2 is SVGAGI. This CDR3 contains 16 residues. CDR3 sequence: CASSYSRQGLGDTQYF. For the CDR3, the DNA is TGTGCCAGCAGTTACTCGAGACAGGGCCTCGGGGATACGCAGTATTTT.

This clone was seen a few times. Other nucleotide sequences in the sample specify the same CDR3. This chain connects TRBV19 to TRBJ2-5, with D possibly TRBD2 on 6 matching bases. This CDR3 has 14 amino acids. Trimming removed 3 bases at V and 0 bases at J, with 8 bases between. The germline V gene encodes CDR1 LNHDA and CDR2 SQIVND (reference sequence). The CDR3 sequence: CASSIRRDQETQYF. CDR3 bases: TGTGCCAGTAGTATCAGGAGGGACCAAGAGACCCAGTACTTC. Filled out from reference TRBV19 and TRBJ2-5, the complete variable domain reads DGGITQSPKYLFRKEGQNVTLSCEQNLNHDAMYWYRQDPGQGLRLIYYSQIVNDFQKGDIAEGYSVSREKKESFPLTVTSAQKNPTAFYLCASSIRRDQETQYFGPGTRLLVL.

This clone showed up just once. The chain carries TRBV5-4 and TRBJ2-5; a weak D match, TRBD1 (6 bases). Germline CDR1 and CDR2: SGHNT and YYREEE (reference sequence). V lost 4 bases and J 5 bases, leaving 12 bases between the germline ends. This CDR3 comprises 13 residues. The CDR3 protein is CASSLTGLETQYF. The CDR3, as DNA: TGTGCCAGCAGCCTCACAGGGCTGGAGACCCAGTACTTC.

The chain employs TRBV9 and TRBJ1-2; D gene unclear. The CDR3 runs to 15 residues. Germline V lookup: CDR1 SGDLS, CDR2 YYNGEE. The V gene lost 3 bases and the J gene lost 0 bases, with 12 bases spanning the gap. The CDR3 spells CASSARAGSNYGYTF. DNA of the CDR3: TGTGCCAGCAGCGCCCGAGCGGGGTCTAACTATGGCTACACCTTC.

The sample holds a few counts of this clone. The V call is TRBV28, the J call TRBJ1-3; 9 nucleotides match TRBD1. V shed 6 bases, J shed 1 base, and the junction held 7 bases outside the gene matches. Germline V gene data show CDR1 as MDHEN and CDR2 as SYDVKM. This CDR3 region has 16 residues. CDR3 coding DNA: TGTGCCAGCAGGGGGGACAGGGTCTCTTCTGGAAACACCATATATTTT. Amino acid sequence: CASRGDRVSSGNTIYF.

This chain uses TRBV11-1 with TRBJ2-7; possible D gene TRBD2, 6 bases. The CDR3 totals 15 residues. V lost 1 base and J lost 1, with 11 bases in between. CDR1 and CDR2 (germline): SGHAT, FQDESV (reference sequence). The CDR3 region is CASSLGRERSYEQYF. The CDR3 nucleotides are TGTGCCAGCAGCTTAGGACGGGAGAGGTCCTACGAGCAGTACTTC. Based on the CDR3 plus reference TRBV11-1 and TRBJ2-7, the full variable domain is EAEVAQSPRYKITEKSQAVAFWCDPISGHATLYWYRQILGQGPELLVQFQDESVVDDSQLPKDRFSAERLKGVDSTLKIQPAELGDSAMYLCASSLGRERSYEQYFGPGTRLTVT.

The genes are TRBV5-1 and TRBJ2-1; tentative D call: TRBD1 (5 bases). The CDR3 contains 15 residues. The V and J ends lost 0 bases and 6 bases respectively, with 13 bases between them. Germline loops: CDR1 SGHRS, CDR2 YFSETQ. The CDR3 DNA follows: TGCGCCAGCAGCTTGGGCTCCAGGGCCGGCAATGAGCAGTTCTTC. Translated: CASSLGSRAGNEQFF.

The rearrangement joins TRBV6-6 to TRBJ2-7; 9 bases line up with TRBD2. J gave up 0 bases and V 7 bases, and 4 bases lay outside the gene matches. Germline V CDR1 and CDR2: MNHNY, SVGAGI (reference sequence). This CDR3 is built from 14 residues. CDR3 coding DNA: TGTGCCAGCACAGGACTAGCGAACTCCTACGAGCAGTACTTC. It translates to CASTGLANSYEQYF.